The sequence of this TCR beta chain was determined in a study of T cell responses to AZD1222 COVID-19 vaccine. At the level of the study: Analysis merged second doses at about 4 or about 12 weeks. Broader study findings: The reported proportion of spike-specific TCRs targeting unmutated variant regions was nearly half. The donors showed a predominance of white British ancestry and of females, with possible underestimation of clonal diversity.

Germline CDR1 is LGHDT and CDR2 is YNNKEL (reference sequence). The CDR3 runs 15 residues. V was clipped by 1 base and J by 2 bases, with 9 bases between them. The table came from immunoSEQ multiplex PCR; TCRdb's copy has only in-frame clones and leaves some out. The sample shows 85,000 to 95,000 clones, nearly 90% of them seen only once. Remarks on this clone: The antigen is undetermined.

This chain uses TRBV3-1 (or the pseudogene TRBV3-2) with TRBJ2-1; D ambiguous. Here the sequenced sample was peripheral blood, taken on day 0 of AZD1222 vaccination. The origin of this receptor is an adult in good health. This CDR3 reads CASSQAWQAYNEQFF. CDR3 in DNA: TGTGCCAGCAGCCAAGCATGGCAGGCCTACAATGAGCAGTTCTTC.